This record covers a single T cell receptor beta chain. The antigen remains undetermined. The data are from a study of cytomegalovirus exposure and HLA in healthy donors. Study observations and caveats: Many donors carried some public TCRs, although rarity characterized most TCR sequences.

Looked up from germline, CDR1 is SGHNT and CDR2 is YENEEA. The CDR3 sequence is 14 residues long. V gave up 8 bases and J gave up 2 bases; unmatched junction bases: 9. With 60 Vbeta and 13 Jbeta primers, the PCR was carried out. The protocol was immunoSEQ multiplex PCR, while the TCRdb copy is restricted to in-frame clones and leaves out a portion. Its clone listing holds roughly 120,000 clones. Sequencing was performed on PBMCs. This chain connects TRBV11-3 to TRBJ2-7, with TRBD1 matching over 7 bases. This TCR came from a man aged 35 to 55 in good health and CMV-seronegative. As DNA, the CDR3 is TGTGCCAGCTCTGAAGGACAGGTAACCTACGAGCAGTACTTC. Translating it yields CASSEGQVTYEQYF.